This entry lists 16 T cell receptor beta chains sequenced from one sample in a study of T-cell memory formation after mild COVID-19. TCRdb re-called the 5' RACE reads through MiXCR, storing one row per CDR3 protein. The data show 250,000 or so distinct CDR3 sequences, roughly 18% seen once. The sequencing input was PBMCs or a T cell subset sorted from them (not recorded which). These receptors were collected from a man aged 18 to 30 who had mild COVID-19 (a few samples of this study predate the infection). Cell type and time point are not known.

The CDR3: CASSQSNRAPYGYTF. In DNA, the CDR3 is TGCGCCAGCAGTCAATCGAACAGGGCCCCCTATGGCTACACCTTC. The chain carries TRBV23-1 and TRBJ1-2, with a tentative D call TRBD1 (6 bases). TRBV23-1 is annotated as an ORF whose role is uncertain. Trimming removed 0 bases at V and 4 bases at J, with 12 bases between. The CDR3 is made up of 15 amino acids.

This clonotype has more than one count but fewer than ten. This chain uses TRBV5-1 with TRBJ2-1; 13 bases match TRBD2. Trimming cost V 4 bases and J 8 bases; bases outside gene matches: 6. The CDR3 length is 15 residues. The V gene's germline CDR1 is SGHRS and CDR2 YFSETQ. CDR3 amino acids: CASSATSGGAYEQFF. CDR3 DNA: TGCGCCAGCAGCGCCACTAGCGGGGGGGCCTATGAGCAGTTCTTC.

J is TRBJ2-3 and V is TRBV29-1; 7 bases align to TRBD2. The CDR3 totals 19 residues. The germline CDR1 and CDR2 sequences are SQVTM and ANQGSEA. J lost 3 bases, V lost 2 bases, and 20 bases had no gene match. CDR3: CSVELMDLSRGVTTDTQYF. CDR3 sequence (DNA): TGCAGCGTTGAACTCATGGATCTTTCCCGGGGGGTGACGACAGATACGCAGTATTTT.

The chain is built from TRBV4-2 and TRBJ2-3, with D tentatively TRBD2 (5 bases). Trimming stripped 4 bases from V and 2 bases from J, with 10 bases between. Germline V CDR1 and CDR2: LGHNA, YNFKEQ. This CDR3 comprises 14 residues. The CDR3 region has the DNA TGTGCCAGCAGCCTCGGGGAGTTCACAGATACGCAGTATTTT. This sequence encodes CASSLGEFTDTQYF.

This clonotype appeared many times. The genes are TRBV5-1 and TRBJ2-3; TRBD1 or TRBD2 may be the D gene (6 bases each). The ends were cut back, 0 bases at V and 2 bases at J, with 13 bases in the middle. The CDR3 contains 16 residues. In germline, CDR1 is SGHRS, CDR2 YFSETQ. The CDR3 is CASSLVGGRFTDTQYF. The CDR3 DNA reads as TGCGCCAGCAGCTTGGTAGGGGGGAGATTCACAGATACGCAGTATTTT.

This clonotype was found a few times. This sequence joins TRBV5-1 and TRBJ2-5; 10 positions agree with TRBD1. The CDR3 sequence is 15 residues long. The germline V gene encodes CDR1 SGHRS and CDR2 YFSETQ. V was pared by 1 base and J by 4 bases, with 4 bases of the junction left unmatched. CDR3 residues: CASSLSGTGAETQYF. CDR3 bases: TGCGCCAGCAGCTTGTCCGGGACAGGGGCAGAGACCCAGTACTTC.

J is TRBJ2-3 and V is TRBV7-6; D is unclear. Germline CDR1 SGHVS, CDR2 FNYEAQ. Trimming took 2 bases from V and 4 from J, leaving 7 bases between them. This CDR3 is built from 13 residues. This chain's CDR3 is CASSLRIPDTQYF. CDR3 in DNA: TGTGCCAGCAGCTTAAGGATTCCAGATACGCAGTATTTT.

This chain uses TRBV18 with TRBJ2-7, with D unresolved. The CDR3 has 13 residues. CDR1 KGHSH and CDR2 LQKENI come from the germline V gene. Trimming stripped 3 bases from V and 7 bases from J, with 13 bases between. CDR3 bases: TGTGCCAGCTCACCCGGACCGTTCACGGAGCAGTACTTC. Protein sequence: CASSPGPFTEQYF.

This clonotype came up a few times. This sequence joins TRBV20-1 and TRBJ2-5; 8 bases match TRBD2. This CDR3 comprises 16 residues. Germline V lookup: CDR1 DFQATT, CDR2 SNEGSKA (reference sequence). V was pared by 0 bases and J by 5 bases, with 11 bases of the junction left unmatched. DNA for the CDR3: TGCAGTGCTAGAGAGCCTAGCGGGTGGGGACGGGAGACCCAGTACTTC. Protein: CSAREPSGWGRETQYF.

This chain connects TRBV7-9 to TRBJ1-5; tentative D call: TRBD1 (5 bases). The germline gives CDR1 SEHNR, CDR2 FQNEAQ (reference sequence). The CDR3 contains 15 residues. V lost 1 base to trimming and J lost 5 bases, with 12 bases between them. The CDR3 here is CASSLGVGVHQPQHF. Here the CDR3 DNA reads TGTGCCAGCAGCTTAGGCGTGGGGGTCCATCAGCCCCAGCATTTT.

This chain uses TRBV3-1 with TRBJ2-5; TRBD2 might be the D (6 bases). CDR3 length: 15 residues. Germline-derived CDR1 and CDR2 are LGHDT and YNNKEL (reference sequence). The ends were cut back, 1 base at V and 5 bases at J, with 14 bases in the middle. The CDR3 region has the DNA TGTGCCAGCAGCCAAGGATGGCGGGGCAGGGAGACCCAGTACTTC. Its protein product is CASSQGWRGRETQYF.

This clonotype was seen only a few times. V usage is TRBV6-6 and J usage is TRBJ2-1; a possible D gene is TRBD2 (5 bases). Germline CDR1 MNHNY, CDR2 SVGAGI (reference sequence). The CDR3 has 12 residues. The V and J ends lost 2 bases and 9 bases respectively, with 8 bases between them. The chain's CDR3 is CASSYPGGEQFF. The CDR3 nucleotides are TGTGCCAGCAGTTACCCCGGAGGTGAGCAGTTCTTC.

The rearrangement uses TRBV19 and TRBJ2-5; the D call may be TRBD1 or TRBD2 (6 bases each). Germline lookup yields CDR1 LNHDA and CDR2 SQIVND (reference sequence). V lost 9 bases and J 7 bases, leaving 21 bases between the germline ends. This CDR3 is built from 14 residues. This CDR3 is CASRTPGAGGTQYF. As DNA, the CDR3 is TGTGCCAGCAGAACCCCAGGGGCCGGGGGGACCCAGTACTTC.

The chain joins TRBV5-1 to TRBJ1-6; TRBD1 is a possible D gene (5 bases). V was shortened by 2 bases and J by 6 bases, with 9 bases between the two germline ends. The V gene's germline CDR1 is SGHRS and CDR2 YFSETQ. CDR3 size: 14 residues. The CDR3 loop is CASSFTQANSPLHF. In DNA, the CDR3 is TGCGCCAGCAGCTTCACACAGGCTAATTCACCCCTCCACTTT.

This clonotype was seen a handful of times. The chain is built from TRBV5-5 and TRBJ2-7; 7 bases map to TRBD1. There are 13 residues in the CDR3. V gave up 4 bases and J gave up 3 bases; unmatched junction bases: 4. The germline CDR1 and CDR2 sequences are SGHKS and YYEKEE (reference sequence). CDR3 region: CASSKGQHYEQYV. The CDR3 DNA sequence: TGTGCCAGCAGCAAGGGACAGCACTACGAGCAGTACGTC.

The table lists this clonotype with many counts. The chain has TRBV4-3 and TRBJ2-2; D ambiguous. The CDR3 sequence is 13 residues long. The germline V and J ends were trimmed by 3 bases and 4 bases, with 6 bases remaining between them. Germline V gene lookup returns CDR1 LGHNA and CDR2 YSLEER. The CDR3 DNA sequence: TGCGCCAGCAGCCAGCTCTTCACCGGGGAGCTGTTTTTT. Translating gives CASSQLFTGELFF.